Below, 8 T cell receptor beta chains from the same sample are listed, as sequenced in a study of a mutant IDH1 vaccine in newly diagnosed glioma. Time point denoted: baseline, week 1 (first vaccination visit). Treatment defined: pre-vaccination baseline after standard-of-care therapy. Sequencing was performed with immunoSEQ multiplex PCR; in TCRdb, only in-frame clones are kept and a portion is missing. The table includes about 50,000 clones, 86% detected once. The sequenced sample was PBMCs, obtained from a glioma patient treated with radiotherapy, temozolomide or both. The receptors stem from a man aged 40-49 years with glioma.

In nucleotides, the CDR3 is TGTGCCAGCAGCTTAAACGGATACGAGCAGTACTTC. Its translation: CASSLNGYEQYF. J is TRBJ2-7 and V is TRBV7-2, with D hard to call. The V end lost 2 bases, the J end lost 4 bases, and 6 bases lay between the germline ends. This CDR3 has 12 residues. Germline values: CDR1 SGHTA, CDR2 FQGNSA.

The genes are TRBV4-1 and TRBJ2-3, with no clear D. Germline CDR1 MGHRA, CDR2 YSYEKL. The V end lost 1 base, the J end lost 7 bases, and 6 bases lay between the germline ends. This CDR3 comprises 12 residues. CDR3: CASSQGLYTQYF. DNA for the CDR3: TGCGCCAGCAGCCAAGGGCTATATACGCAGTATTTT.

The V call is TRBV18, the J call TRBJ2-1, with D maybe TRBD1 (7 bases). Looked up from germline, CDR1 is KGHSH and CDR2 is LQKENI. Trimming removed 0 bases at V and 1 base at J, with 10 bases between. This CDR3 comprises 16 residues. In nucleotides, the CDR3 is TGTGCCAGCTCACCACCTCAGGGGGGTTCCTACAATGAGCAGTTCTTC. It is translated as CASSPPQGGSYNEQFF.

The chain joins TRBV18 to TRBJ2-1, with a weak D call TRBD2 (5 bases). The germline V and J ends were trimmed by 3 bases and 8 bases, with 11 bases remaining between them. Germline V gene data show CDR1 as KGHSH and CDR2 as LQKENI. CDR3 length: 13 residues. The CDR3 reads CASSPPGVDEQFF. CDR3 DNA sequence: TGTGCCAGCTCACCTCCCGGGGTTGATGAGCAGTTCTTC.

The chain uses TRBV27 and TRBJ2-7, with 10 bases that match TRBD1. CDR1 is MNHEY, CDR2 SMNVEV, per germline (reference sequence). Trimming removed 2 bases from V and 5 bases from J; junction bases left unmatched: 9. This CDR3 is built from 16 residues. The DNA for the CDR3 is TGTGCCAGCAGTTTAACACTGGGGACAGGGGATAACGAGCAGTACTTC. Translated: CASSLTLGTGDNEQYF.

The rearrangement links TRBV19 to TRBJ2-1, with 10 bases identical to TRBD1. Germline values: CDR1 LNHDA, CDR2 SQIVND (reference sequence). This CDR3 spans 15 amino acids. V lost 5 bases and J lost 9; bases outside the gene matches: 10. The CDR3: CASSARTGGSGEQFF. For the CDR3, the DNA is TGTGCCAGTAGTGCTCGGACAGGGGGAAGTGGTGAGCAGTTCTTC.

The V call is TRBV27, the J call TRBJ1-2; weak D call: TRBD1 (5 bases). This CDR3 has 14 amino acids. Germline CDR1 reads MNHEY; CDR2 reads SMNVEV (reference sequence). The ends were cut back, 3 bases at V and 7 bases at J, with 15 bases in the middle. The CDR3 sequence: CASSFHRGAPGYTF. In DNA, the CDR3 is TGTGCCAGCAGTTTTCACCGAGGGGCTCCTGGCTACACCTTC.

The rearrangement joins TRBV19 to TRBJ1-1; no definite D call. Trimming left V 7 bases short and J 1 base short, with 13 bases between. CDR1 is LNHDA, CDR2 SQIVND, per germline (reference sequence). The CDR3 length is 14 residues. CDR3 DNA sequence: TGTGCCAGTACCCCGGACGGGAGGAACACTGAAGCTTTCTTT. It specifies CASTPDGRNTEAFF.